These T cell receptor beta chains were read from a single sample in a study of blood T cell repertoires in COVID-19. Assay: immunoSEQ multiplex PCR; the TCRdb copy retains only in-frame clones and omits some. The sample has about 210,000 clones, roughly 90% seen once. Sample: PBMCs or T cells enriched from blood (not recorded which). Receptors originate from a man between 18 and 29 years old with acute COVID-19. Both conserved end residues are part of each CDR3. Each record gives: V gene, clone size, D gene, J gene, CDR3 protein, CDR3 DNA. D genes are given only for firm matches. The size of a clone is reported for some rows only, either as once, few or many, or as a class for expanded clones.

v_gene: TRBV4-3
abundance: .
d_gene: .
j_gene: TRBJ2-2
CDR3aa: CASSQEWGGSGTGELFF
CDR3nt: TGCGCCAGCAGCCAAGAGTGGGGGGGCTCGGGAACCGGGGAGCTGTTTTTT

v_gene: TRBV28
abundance: .
d_gene: .
j_gene: TRBJ1-2
CDR3aa: CASSLAGGGGNYGYTF
CDR3nt: TGTGCCAGCAGTTTAGCAGGCGGGGGCGGTAACTATGGCTACACCTTC

v_gene: TRBV9
abundance: .
d_gene: TRBD1
j_gene: TRBJ1-4
CDR3aa: CASSPGTARVEKLFF
CDR3nt: TGTGCCAGCAGCCCGGGGACAGCAAGAGTTGAAAAACTGTTTTTT

v_gene: TRBV6-5
abundance: .
d_gene: .
j_gene: TRBJ1-3
CDR3aa: CASSPVRSGNTIYF
CDR3nt: TGTGCCAGCAGCCCCGTCCGGTCTGGAAACACCATATATTTT

v_gene: TRBV24-1
abundance: .
d_gene: TRBD1
j_gene: TRBJ2-1
CDR3aa: CATSDSQGTEQFF
CDR3nt: TGTGCCACCAGTGATTCACAGGGGACTGAGCAGTTCTTC

v_gene: TRBV9
abundance: .
d_gene: TRBD2
j_gene: TRBJ2-1
CDR3aa: CASTPSGLAGEHEQFF
CDR3nt: TGTGCCAGCACCCCGAGTGGACTAGCGGGAGAACATGAGCAGTTCTTC

v_gene: TRBV27
abundance: .
d_gene: TRBD2
j_gene: TRBJ2-2
CDR3aa: CASSGTSVPGELFF
CDR3nt: TGTGCCAGCAGCGGGACTAGCGTTCCCGGGGAGCTGTTTTTT

v_gene: TRBV27
abundance: .
d_gene: TRBD1
j_gene: TRBJ1-5
CDR3aa: CASSLTPLGQGGQPQHF
CDR3nt: TGTGCCAGCAGTTTAACCCCGCTCGGACAGGGCGGCCAGCCCCAGCATTTT

v_gene: TRBV29-1
abundance: once
d_gene: .
j_gene: TRBJ1-3
CDR3aa: CSARPGGSGNTIYF
CDR3nt: TGCAGCGCTAGACCGGGAGGCTCTGGAAACACCATATATTTT

v_gene: TRBV7-2
abundance: few
d_gene: TRBD1
j_gene: TRBJ2-2
CDR3aa: CASSLGQGASGELFF
CDR3nt: TGTGCCAGCAGCTTGGGACAGGGGGCGTCCGGGGAGCTGTTTTTT

v_gene: TRBV21-1
abundance: .
d_gene: .
j_gene: TRBJ2-5
CDR3aa: CASSKIPEREGPGTQYF
CDR3nt: TGTGCCAGCAGCAAAATTCCAGAGCGGGAGGGCCCGGGGACCCAGTACTTC

v_gene: TRBV4-1
abundance: .
d_gene: TRBD1
j_gene: TRBJ2-5
CDR3aa: CASRPEPGTEETQYF
CDR3nt: TGCGCCAGCAGGCCGGAGCCTGGGACAGAGGAGACCCAGTACTTC

v_gene: TRBV7-3
abundance: .
d_gene: TRBD1
j_gene: TRBJ2-7
CDR3aa: CASSYYRGYEQYF
CDR3nt: TGTGCCAGCAGCTACTACAGGGGTTACGAGCAGTACTTC

v_gene: TRBV19
abundance: .
d_gene: .
j_gene: TRBJ1-1
CDR3aa: CATHARVNTEAFF
CDR3nt: TGTGCCACCCACGCCAGGGTGAACACTGAAGCTTTCTTT

v_gene: TRBV10-3
abundance: .
d_gene: TRBD1
j_gene: TRBJ2-3
CDR3aa: CAIRPGQGAWGTDTQYF
CDR3nt: TGTGCCATCAGACCGGGACAGGGGGCATGGGGCACAGATACGCAGTATTTT

v_gene: TRBV18
abundance: few
d_gene: TRBD2
j_gene: TRBJ2-1
CDR3aa: CASSSQREVRNEQFF
CDR3nt: TGTGCCAGCTCCTCCCAGCGGGAGGTGAGAAATGAGCAGTTCTTC

v_gene: TRBV19
abundance: .
d_gene: TRBD1
j_gene: TRBJ1-1
CDR3aa: CASIPLRGRNTEAFF
CDR3nt: TGTGCCAGTATCCCACTCAGGGGGCGGAACACTGAAGCTTTCTTT

v_gene: TRBV5-1
abundance: .
d_gene: TRBD2
j_gene: TRBJ2-1
CDR3aa: CASSLSPSGMDNEQFF
CDR3nt: TGCGCCAGCAGCTTGTCTCCTAGCGGGATGGACAATGAGCAGTTCTTC

v_gene: TRBV7-6
abundance: .
d_gene: .
j_gene: TRBJ2-1
CDR3aa: CASSQRDNEQFF
CDR3nt: TGTGCCAGCAGCCAACGGGACAATGAGCAGTTCTTC

v_gene: TRBV18
abundance: .
d_gene: .
j_gene: TRBJ2-1
CDR3aa: CASSPFSGRSDGEQFF
CDR3nt: TGTGCCAGCTCACCCTTTAGCGGTCGGAGTGACGGTGAGCAGTTCTTC

v_gene: TRBV6-2/TRBV6-3
abundance: .
d_gene: .
j_gene: TRBJ1-1
CDR3aa: CASSHPISGEAFF
CDR3nt: TGTGCCAGCAGTCACCCCATCTCCGGTGAAGCTTTCTTT

v_gene: TRBV28
abundance: .
d_gene: .
j_gene: TRBJ1-5
CDR3aa: CASSPDRLNQPQHF
CDR3nt: TGTGCCAGCAGTCCCGACAGACTCAATCAGCCCCAGCATTTT

v_gene: TRBV19
abundance: .
d_gene: .
j_gene: TRBJ1-5
CDR3aa: CASKIQEYSNQPQHF
CDR3nt: TGTGCCAGTAAAATACAGGAGTATAGCAATCAGCCCCAGCATTTT

v_gene: TRBV9
abundance: .
d_gene: TRBD1
j_gene: TRBJ1-2
CDR3aa: CASSAPRQGRVGGYTF
CDR3nt: TGTGCCAGCAGCGCCCCCAGACAGGGGCGGGTAGGTGGCTACACCTTC

v_gene: TRBV5-8
abundance: .
d_gene: .
j_gene: TRBJ1-5
CDR3aa: CASSSGTYSNQPQHF
CDR3nt: TGTGCCAGCAGTAGTGGTACCTATAGCAATCAGCCCCAGCATTTT

v_gene: TRBV5-4
abundance: .
d_gene: TRBD2
j_gene: TRBJ2-3
CDR3aa: CASSNRTRGTDTQYF
CDR3nt: TGTGCCAGCAGCAACCGGACTAGAGGCACAGATACGCAGTATTTT

v_gene: TRBV6-5
abundance: .
d_gene: .
j_gene: TRBJ1-3
CDR3aa: CASTFGNTIYF
CDR3nt: TGTGCCAGCACCTTCGGAAACACCATATATTTT

v_gene: TRBV19
abundance: .
d_gene: TRBD1
j_gene: TRBJ1-4
CDR3aa: CASSSSDRSNEKLFF
CDR3nt: TGTGCCAGTAGTAGTTCGGACAGGTCTAATGAAAAACTGTTTTTT

v_gene: TRBV18
abundance: .
d_gene: .
j_gene: TRBJ2-1
CDR3aa: CASSSGRGNEQFF
CDR3nt: TGTGCCAGCTCATCCGGTAGGGGGAATGAGCAGTTCTTC

v_gene: TRBV19
abundance: .
d_gene: TRBD1
j_gene: TRBJ1-6
CDR3aa: CASSADRGLYSPLHF
CDR3nt: TGTGCCAGTAGCGCTGACAGGGGGCTTTATTCACCCCTCCACTTT

v_gene: TRBV9
abundance: .
d_gene: TRBD2
j_gene: TRBJ2-7
CDR3aa: CASSAGGLAGDKQYF
CDR3nt: TGTGCCAGCAGCGCGGGGGGACTAGCGGGAGACAAGCAGTACTTC

v_gene: TRBV28
abundance: .
d_gene: TRBD1
j_gene: TRBJ2-7
CDR3aa: CASRPTGGRTYEQYF
CDR3nt: TGTGCCAGCAGGCCGACAGGGGGAAGGACCTACGAGCAGTACTTC

v_gene: TRBV18
abundance: .
d_gene: TRBD2
j_gene: TRBJ2-1
CDR3aa: CASSLLAGANNEQFF
CDR3nt: TGTGCCAGCTCCCTACTTGCGGGAGCCAACAATGAGCAGTTCTTC

v_gene: TRBV4-1
abundance: .
d_gene: .
j_gene: TRBJ1-1
CDR3aa: CASSQVGGLAAEAFF
CDR3nt: TGCGCCAGCAGCCAAGTGGGCGGGCTCGCCGCTGAAGCTTTCTTT

v_gene: TRBV7-6
abundance: .
d_gene: .
j_gene: TRBJ2-7
CDR3aa: CASSPGVQTYEQYF
CDR3nt: TGTGCCAGCAGCCCAGGGGTACAGACCTACGAGCAGTACTTC

v_gene: TRBV27
abundance: .
d_gene: .
j_gene: TRBJ1-1
CDR3aa: CASSLGTGPVNTEAFF
CDR3nt: TGTGCCAGCAGTTTAGGTACAGGACCAGTGAACACTGAAGCTTTCTTT

v_gene: TRBV28
abundance: .
d_gene: .
j_gene: TRBJ1-2
CDR3aa: CASSLRGARGYTF
CDR3nt: TGTGCCAGCAGTTTACGGGGGGCGCGTGGCTACACCTTC

v_gene: TRBV29-1
abundance: .
d_gene: TRBD1
j_gene: TRBJ2-7
CDR3aa: CSVMDPSGQGGYEQYF
CDR3nt: TGCAGCGTGATGGACCCTAGTGGACAGGGGGGCTACGAGCAGTACTTC

v_gene: TRBV24-1
abundance: .
d_gene: TRBD1
j_gene: TRBJ2-1
CDR3aa: CATSDYNRGRHEQFF
CDR3nt: TGTGCCACCAGTGATTACAACAGGGGGCGGCATGAGCAGTTCTTC

v_gene: TRBV6-5
abundance: .
d_gene: TRBD1
j_gene: TRBJ1-5
CDR3aa: CASRPTGADQPQHF
CDR3nt: TGTGCCAGCAGACCCACAGGGGCCGATCAGCCCCAGCATTTT

v_gene: TRBV28
abundance: .
d_gene: TRBD2
j_gene: TRBJ2-3
CDR3aa: CASGSGVAGVKWGTDTQYF
CDR3nt: TGTGCCAGCGGGTCCGGGGTAGCGGGAGTTAAGTGGGGCACAGATACGCAGTATTTT

v_gene: TRBV13
abundance: few
d_gene: TRBD1
j_gene: TRBJ1-2
CDR3aa: CASSPDRGRRGGRGYTF
CDR3nt: TGTGCCAGCAGCCCGGACAGGGGGCGCCGCGGGGGGCGTGGCTACACCTTC